This section outlines one TCR beta chain sequence together with its context. The data were taken from a study of cytomegalovirus exposure and HLA in healthy donors. Germline assignment: CDR1 MDHEN and CDR2 SYDVKM. The CDR3 spans 14 residues. V lost 4 bases, J lost 6 bases, and 8 bases stayed unmatched. Primers included in the PCR were 60 Vbeta and 13 Jbeta primers. Repertoires were generated with immunoSEQ multiplex PCR, while TCRdb's copy carries only in-frame clones and drops some. The sample includes 120,000 to 150,000 clones, around 77% of them seen just once. The chain is built from TRBV28 and TRBJ1-2, with 7 bases matching TRBD1. The receptor was isolated from a woman aged 50 to 60 in good health and CMV-seronegative. Sample: PBMCs. CDR3 bases: TGTGCCAGCAGTTCGACCACAGGGGTTAATGGCTACACCTTC. It encodes CASSSTTGVNGYTF.